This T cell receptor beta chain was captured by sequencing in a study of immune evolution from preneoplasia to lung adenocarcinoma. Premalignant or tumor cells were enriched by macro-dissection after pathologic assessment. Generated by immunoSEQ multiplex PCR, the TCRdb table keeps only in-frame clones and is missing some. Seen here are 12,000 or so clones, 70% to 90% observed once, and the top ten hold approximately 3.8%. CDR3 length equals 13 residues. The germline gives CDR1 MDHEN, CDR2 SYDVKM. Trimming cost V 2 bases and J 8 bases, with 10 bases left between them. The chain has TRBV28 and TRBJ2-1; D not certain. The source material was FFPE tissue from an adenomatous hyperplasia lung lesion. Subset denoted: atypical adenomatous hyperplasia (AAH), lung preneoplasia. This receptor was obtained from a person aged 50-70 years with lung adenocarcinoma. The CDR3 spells CASSLGPFDEQFF. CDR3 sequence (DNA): TGTGCCAGCAGTTTAGGGCCCTTCGATGAGCAGTTCTTC.